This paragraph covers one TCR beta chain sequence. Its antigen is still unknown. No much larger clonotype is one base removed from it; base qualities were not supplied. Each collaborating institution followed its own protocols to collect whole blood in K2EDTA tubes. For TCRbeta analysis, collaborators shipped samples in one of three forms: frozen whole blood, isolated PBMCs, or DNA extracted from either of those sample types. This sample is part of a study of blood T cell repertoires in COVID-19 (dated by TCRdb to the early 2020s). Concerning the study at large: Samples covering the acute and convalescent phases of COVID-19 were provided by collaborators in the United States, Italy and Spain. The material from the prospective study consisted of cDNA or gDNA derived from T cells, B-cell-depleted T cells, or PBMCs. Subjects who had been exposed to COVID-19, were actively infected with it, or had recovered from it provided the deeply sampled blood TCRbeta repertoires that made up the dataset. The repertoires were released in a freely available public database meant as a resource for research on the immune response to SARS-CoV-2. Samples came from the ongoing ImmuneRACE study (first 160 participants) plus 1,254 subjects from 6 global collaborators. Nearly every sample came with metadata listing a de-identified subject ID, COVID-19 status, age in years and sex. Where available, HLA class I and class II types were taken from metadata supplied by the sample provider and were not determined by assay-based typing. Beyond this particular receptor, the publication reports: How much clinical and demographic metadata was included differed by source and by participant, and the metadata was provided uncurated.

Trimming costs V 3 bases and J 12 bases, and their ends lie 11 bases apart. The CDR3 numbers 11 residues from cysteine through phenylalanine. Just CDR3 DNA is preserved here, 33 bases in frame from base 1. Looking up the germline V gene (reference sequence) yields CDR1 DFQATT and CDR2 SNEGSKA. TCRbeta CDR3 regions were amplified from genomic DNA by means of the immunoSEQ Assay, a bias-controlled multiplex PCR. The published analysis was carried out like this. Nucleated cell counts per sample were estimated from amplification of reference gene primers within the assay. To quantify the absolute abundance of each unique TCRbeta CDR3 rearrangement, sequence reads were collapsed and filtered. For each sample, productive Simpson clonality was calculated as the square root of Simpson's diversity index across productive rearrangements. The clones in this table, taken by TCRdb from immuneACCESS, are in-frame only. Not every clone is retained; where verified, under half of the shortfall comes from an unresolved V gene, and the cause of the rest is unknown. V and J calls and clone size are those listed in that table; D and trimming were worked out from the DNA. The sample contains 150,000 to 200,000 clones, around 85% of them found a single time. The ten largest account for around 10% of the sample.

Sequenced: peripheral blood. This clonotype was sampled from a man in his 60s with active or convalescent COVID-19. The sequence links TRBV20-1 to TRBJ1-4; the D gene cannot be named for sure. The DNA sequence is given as TGCAGTGCTAGGAGGCTTGATGAACTGTTTTTT. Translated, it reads CSARRLDELFF.